This T cell receptor beta chain was identified in a study of T cells in Graves' hyperthyroidism and ophthalmopathy. TCR beta CDR3 regions were amplified from RNA. RT-PCR in the first round (using the HTBI primer set) targeted the TCR CDR3. TCRdb re-derived calls from the multiplex PCR reads in MiXCR, one entry per CDR3 protein. The repertoire includes approximately 740,000 distinct CDR3 sequences, 14% of them detected once, and 9.5% to 13% sits in the top ten. CDR3 length: 16 residues. The V gene's germline CDR1 is MNHNS and CDR2 SASEGT. V lost 2 bases to trimming and J lost 2 bases, with 16 bases between them. The sample holds many counts of this clonotype.

The material sequenced was blood. The TCR originated in a young woman with Graves' hyperthyroidism. The V gene is TRBV6-1, the J gene TRBJ2-7, with unresolved D. CDR3 protein: CASSERKTGVTYEQYF. The CDR3 bases are TGTGCCAGCAGTGAACGAAAGACCGGAGTTACCTACGAGCAGTACTTC.